This record covers a single TCR beta chain. What it recognizes is unknown. Generated by immunoSEQ multiplex PCR, the TCRdb table keeps only in-frame clones and is missing some. The sample contains approximately 130,000 clones, about 79% of which appear only once. The germline V gene has CDR1 MRHNA and CDR2 SNTAGT. Trimming cost V 6 bases and J 5 bases; bases outside gene matches: 8. The length of the CDR3 is 14 residues. This sample is drawn from a study of T cell responses to AZD1222 COVID-19 vaccine. The study's findings and limits: Reportedly, nearly half the spike-specific TCRs target unmutated variant regions.

The receptor comes from an adult who received the AZD1222 COVID-19 vaccine. The starting material was peripheral blood, obtained 28 days after the second AZD1222 dose. The chain employs TRBV6-4 and TRBJ1-1; 8 bases are a match to TRBD1. The CDR3 loop reads CASSRTGGVTEAFF. In nucleotides, the CDR3 is TGTGCCAGCAGCAGAACAGGGGGGGTAACTGAAGCTTTCTTT.